The 23 T cell receptor beta chains reported below all come from one sample, sequenced in a study of T cells in localized non-small cell lung cancer. Some clones are missing from TCRdb's copy, which holds only in-frame ones; the method was immunoSEQ multiplex PCR. Among some 130,000 clones listed, around 90% were seen once. The sample here was peripheral blood, taken before any cancer treatment. Receptors originate from a female donor at least 60 years old with stage I lung adenocarcinoma.

The gene calls are TRBV9 and TRBJ2-5; 10 positions agree with TRBD2. CDR3 length: 16 amino acids. V was pared by 4 bases and J by 3 bases, with 9 bases of the junction left unmatched. Germline loops: CDR1 SGDLS, CDR2 YYNGEE. In DNA form, the CDR3 reads TGTGCCAGCAGCCTTACGGAGCGGGAGGGGGAAGAGACCCAGTACTTC. Translation: CASSLTEREGEETQYF.

This chain uses TRBV28 with TRBJ2-1; 12 bases align to TRBD2. This CDR3 has 19 residues. The J segment lost 8 bases and the V segment lost 6 bases, leaving 20 bases of the junction unmatched. Per germline, CDR1 MDHEN and CDR2 SYDVKM. In DNA form, the CDR3 reads TGTGCCAGCAGCCCGTTAGGAATAAGAAGACTAGCGGGAGTAGATGAGCAGTTCTTC. It codes for CASSPLGIRRLAGVDEQFF.

The CDR3 nucleotides are TGTGCCTGGAGTGGACAGGGTTACTATGGCTACACCTTC. This sequence encodes CAWSGQGYYGYTF. The chain carries TRBV30 and TRBJ1-2, with 7 bases identical to TRBD1. The trim removed 1 base at V and 3 bases at J, leaving 2 bases unmatched. Germline V gene lookup returns CDR1 GTSNPN and CDR2 SVGIG (reference sequence). This CDR3 is built from 13 residues. The full variable domain, with the rest looked up from reference TRBV30 and TRBJ1-2, is SQTIHQWPATLVQPVGSPLSLECTVEGTSNPNLYWYRQAAGRGLQLLFYSVGIGQISSEVPQNLSASRPQDRQFILSSKKLLLSDSGFYLCAWSGQGYYGYTFGSGTRLTVV.

The chain carries TRBV6-6 and TRBJ1-5; 8 bases fit TRBD1. The germline gives CDR1 MNHNY, CDR2 SVGAGI (reference sequence). This CDR3 contains 14 residues. V shed 6 bases, J shed 7 bases, and the junction held 8 bases outside the gene matches. CDR3 sequence reads: CASRDRESGQPQHF. The DNA for the CDR3 is TGTGCCAGCAGGGACAGGGAATCAGGACAGCCCCAGCATTTT.

The chain recombines TRBV7-6 with TRBJ1-2; a weak D match, TRBD1 (6 bases). V was trimmed by 4 bases and J by 0 bases, leaving 15 bases between them. The V gene's germline CDR1 is SGHVS and CDR2 FNYEAQ. This CDR3 region has 16 residues. The CDR3 sequence is CASSSLSGATNYGYTF. The CDR3 nucleotides are TGTGCCAGCAGCTCCCTCTCGGGGGCTACTAACTATGGCTACACCTTC.

As to this clone: A junction end diverges from the germline sequence, so it may reflect a read error. Other DNA sequences from this sample encode an identical CDR3 as well. V is TRBV29-1 and J is TRBJ1-1; a weak D match, TRBD1 (5 bases). CDR3 size: 14 residues. In germline, CDR1 is SQVTM, CDR2 ANQGSEA. CDR3 residues: CSVYGTRADTEAFF. DNA of the CDR3: TGCAGCGTTTACGGCACCAGGGCCGACACTGAGGCTTTCTTT.

The rearrangement links TRBV25-1 to TRBJ2-2; tentatively, D is TRBD2 (5 bases). Trimming cost V 7 bases and J 1 base, with 13 bases left between them. Germline values: CDR1 MGHDK, CDR2 SYGVNS. The CDR3 spans 15 residues. This CDR3 reads CASTDTRQNTGELFF. Written as DNA, the CDR3 is TGTGCCAGCACCGACACTAGACAGAACACCGGGGAGCTGTTTTTT.

The CDR3 DNA follows: TGTGCCACCAGCAGAGTGGGACAGCCTTACACCGGGGAGCTGTTTTTT. Translating it yields CATSRVGQPYTGELFF. The chain recombines TRBV15 with TRBJ2-2; TRBD1 aligns across 7 bases. Germline V lookup: CDR1 LNHNV, CDR2 YYDKDF (reference sequence). Losses at the gene ends were 1 base for V and 3 bases for J; bases not matched to a gene: 5. The CDR3 is 16 residues long.

This chain uses TRBV10-3 with TRBJ1-1; D possibly corresponds to TRBD1 (6 bases). This CDR3 comprises 13 residues. Trimming took off 0 bases at V and 6 bases at J, with 8 bases between the two ends. CDR1 is ENHRY, CDR2 SYGVKD, per germline. The CDR3: CAISESPGAEAFF. The CDR3 coding sequence is TGTGCCATCAGTGAGTCGCCAGGGGCTGAAGCTTTCTTT.

The rearrangement joins TRBV19 to TRBJ2-7, with 8 bases that match TRBD1. The CDR3 has 13 residues. Germline trimming cut 9 bases from V and 1 base from J; bases unmatched to any gene: 5. CDR1 and CDR2 (germline): LNHDA, SQIVND (reference sequence). CDR3: CARDYRGSYEQYF. In nucleotides, the CDR3 is TGTGCCAGAGATTACAGGGGGTCCTACGAGCAGTACTTC.

The chain employs TRBV6-5 and TRBJ1-2; TRBD1 aligns across 8 bases. The CDR3 totals 13 residues. V lost 7 bases and J lost 5; bases outside the gene matches: 6. Looked up from germline, CDR1 is MNHEY and CDR2 is SVGAGI. CDR3 amino acids: CASTRTGRYGYTF. CDR3 DNA sequence: TGTGCCAGCACCCGGACAGGGAGGTATGGCTACACCTTC.

The chain is built from TRBV19 and TRBJ1-4, with a tentative D call TRBD1 (5 bases). CDR3 length: 14 residues. V was clipped by 3 bases and J by 5 bases, with 10 bases between them. Germline V lookup: CDR1 LNHDA, CDR2 SQIVND (reference sequence). The CDR3 DNA reads as TGTGCCAGTAGTATGGAGGGGCTGAATGAAAAACTGTTTTTT. This translates into CASSMEGLNEKLFF. The complete variable domain, with remaining parts taken from reference TRBV19 and TRBJ1-4, reads DGGITQSPKYLFRKEGQNVTLSCEQNLNHDAMYWYRQDPGQGLRLIYYSQIVNDFQKGDIAEGYSVSREKKESFPLTVTSAQKNPTAFYLCASSMEGLNEKLFFGSGTQLSVL.

V usage is TRBV9 and J usage is TRBJ1-5; D is uncertain. The CDR3 has 13 residues. The V gene's germline CDR1 is SGDLS and CDR2 YYNGEE. V shed 3 bases and J shed 7 bases, with 11 bases lying between them. The CDR3: CASSGHGEQPQHF. Here the CDR3 DNA reads TGTGCCAGCAGCGGACATGGCGAACAGCCCCAGCATTTT.

This chain joins TRBV6-1 and TRBJ1-4; 9 bases are a match to TRBD1. The CDR3 runs to 16 residues. Losses at the gene ends were 2 bases for V and 8 bases for J; bases not matched to a gene: 9. Germline CDR1 and CDR2: MNHNS and SASEGT. This CDR3 reads CASSERTTGGWEKLFF. The CDR3, as DNA: TGTGCCAGCAGTGAACGAACGACAGGGGGGTGGGAAAAACTGTTTTTT.

The rearrangement links TRBV2 to TRBJ2-3, with D possibly TRBD2 on 7 matching bases. The CDR3 spans 15 residues. V lost 2 bases and J lost 5, with 14 bases in between. Germline V gene lookup returns CDR1 SNHLY and CDR2 FYNNEI. The CDR3 DNA is TGTGCCAGCAGTGAACTGAGGGAGGGGGGAGATACGCAGTATTTT. As protein: CASSELREGGDTQYF.

This chain links TRBV7-9 with TRBJ2-7; 10 nucleotides line up with TRBD2. The V and J ends lost 5 bases and 3 bases, in that order; junction bases with no gene match: 7. The germline CDR1 and CDR2 sequences are SEHNR and FQNEAQ (reference sequence). This CDR3 comprises 15 residues. CDR3 region: CASSQGPSGSYEQYF. CDR3 in DNA: TGTGCCAGCAGCCAAGGCCCTAGCGGGAGCTACGAGCAGTACTTC.

The chain uses TRBV11-3 and TRBJ2-1; D may be TRBD2 (5 bases). The CDR3 spans 14 residues. Germline V gene data show CDR1 as SGHNT and CDR2 as YENEEA. The germline V and J ends were trimmed by 5 bases and 0 bases, with 8 bases remaining between them. The CDR3 loop reads CASSPRDSYNEQFF. DNA for the CDR3: TGTGCCAGCAGCCCCCGGGACTCCTACAATGAGCAGTTCTTC.

This clone occurred a few times. This rearrangement joins TRBV28 to TRBJ1-2, with D perhaps TRBD1 (5 bases). From germline, CDR1 is MDHEN and CDR2 SYDVKM. Trimming took off 7 bases at V and 8 bases at J, with 17 bases between the two ends. The CDR3 contains 13 residues. The CDR3 here is CASTDYGDSGYTF. The CDR3, as DNA: TGTGCCAGCACCGACTACGGGGACTCGGGCTACACCTTC.

A note on this clone: A read error may produce the germline difference seen at one junction end. Other DNA sequences from this sample encode an identical CDR3 as well. The chain links TRBV5-1 to TRBJ1-1; D is unresolved. CDR1 and CDR2 from the germline V gene are SGHRS and YFSETQ. The CDR3 consists of 13 residues. The DNA for the CDR3 is TGTGCCAGCAGCTTGGCACAGACAAGGGAAGCTTTCTTT. Residues: CASSLAQTREAFF. The full variable domain, rest sourced from reference TRBV5-1 and TRBJ1-1, is KAGVTQTPRYLIKTRGQQVTLSCSPISGHRSVSWYQQTPGQGLQFLFEYFSETQRNKGNFPGRFSGRQFSNSRSEMNVSTLELGDSALYLCASSLAQTREAFFGQGTRLTVV.

The chain carries TRBV10-1 and TRBJ2-2, with 8 bases lining up with TRBD1. Germline-derived CDR1 and CDR2 are WNHNN and SYGVQD (reference sequence). V lost 6 bases, J lost 1 base, and 4 bases stayed unmatched. The CDR3 extends over 15 amino acids. The CDR3 loop reads CASSEGTGNTGELFF. CDR3 nucleotide sequence: TGCGCCAGCAGCGAGGGGACAGGGAACACCGGGGAGCTGTTTTTT.

Concerning this clone: The sample has other DNA sequences that encode this CDR3 too. The chain combines TRBV5-4 with TRBJ1-5; 8 nucleotides match TRBD1. V was pared by 2 bases and J by 2 bases, with 0 bases of the junction left unmatched. Germline CDR1 SGHNT, CDR2 YYREEE (reference sequence). There are 14 residues in the CDR3. The CDR3 DNA is TGTGCCAGCAGCTTACAGGGGGGCAATCAGCCCCAGCATTTT. Translation: CASSLQGGNQPQHF.

This clone was seen a few times. The chain employs TRBV4-1 and TRBJ2-7, with D unresolved. The ends were cut back, 3 bases at V and 7 bases at J, with 13 bases in the middle. In germline, CDR1 is MGHRA, CDR2 YSYEKL. CDR3 length: 13 residues. CDR3 sequence (DNA): TGCGCCAGCAGCCAGGTAGAATGGAATGAGCAGTACTTC. Its protein product is CASSQVEWNEQYF.

The rearrangement links TRBV9 to TRBJ2-3, with 12 bases aligning to TRBD2. The junction had 3 bases not matched to a gene; V was cut back by 2 bases and J by 5 bases. Germline CDR1 reads SGDLS; CDR2 reads YYNGEE. The length of the CDR3 is 15 residues. This CDR3 reads CASSVLAGGVDTQYF. CDR3 in DNA: TGTGCCAGCAGCGTTCTAGCGGGAGGGGTAGATACGCAGTATTTT.